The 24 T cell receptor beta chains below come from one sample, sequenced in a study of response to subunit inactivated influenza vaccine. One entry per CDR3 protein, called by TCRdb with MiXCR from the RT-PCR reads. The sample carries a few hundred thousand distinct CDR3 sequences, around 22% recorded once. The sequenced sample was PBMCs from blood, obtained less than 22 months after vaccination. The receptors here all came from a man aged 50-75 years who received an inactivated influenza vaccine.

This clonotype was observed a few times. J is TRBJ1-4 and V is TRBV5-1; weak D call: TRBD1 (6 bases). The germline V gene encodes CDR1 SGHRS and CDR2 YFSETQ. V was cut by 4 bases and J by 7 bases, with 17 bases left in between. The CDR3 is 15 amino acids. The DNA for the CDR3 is TGCGCCAGCAGCCGAGGGGGGCAGGGCGGTGAAAAACTGTTTTTT. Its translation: CASSRGGQGGEKLFF.

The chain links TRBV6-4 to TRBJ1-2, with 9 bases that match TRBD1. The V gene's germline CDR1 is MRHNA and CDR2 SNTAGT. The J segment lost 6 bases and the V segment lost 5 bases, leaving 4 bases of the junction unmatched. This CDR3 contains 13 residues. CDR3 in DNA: TGTGCCAGCAGTAAAGGACAGGGGCATGGCTACACCTTC. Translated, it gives CASSKGQGHGYTF.

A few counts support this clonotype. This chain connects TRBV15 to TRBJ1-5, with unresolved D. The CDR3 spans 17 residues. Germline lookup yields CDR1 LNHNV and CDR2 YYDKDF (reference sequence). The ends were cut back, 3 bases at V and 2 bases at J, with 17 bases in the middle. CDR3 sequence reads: CATSSMTPPRGNQPQHF. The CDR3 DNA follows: TGTGCCACCAGCAGTATGACACCCCCTCGGGGCAATCAGCCCCAGCATTTT. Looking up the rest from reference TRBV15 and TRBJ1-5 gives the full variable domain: DAMVIQNPRYQVTQFGKPVTLSCSQTLNHNVMYWYQQKSSQAPKLLFHYYDKDFNNEADTPDNFQSRRPNTSFCFLDIRSPGLGDTAMYLCATSSMTPPRGNQPQHFGDGTRLSIL.

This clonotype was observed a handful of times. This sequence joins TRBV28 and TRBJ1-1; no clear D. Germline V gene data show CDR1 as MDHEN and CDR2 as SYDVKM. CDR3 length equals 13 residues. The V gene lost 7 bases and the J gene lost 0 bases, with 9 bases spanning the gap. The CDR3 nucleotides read TGTGCCAGCACCCCCGGTTTGAACACTGAAGCTTTCTTT. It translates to CASTPGLNTEAFF. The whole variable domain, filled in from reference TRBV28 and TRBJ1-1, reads DVKVTQSSRYLVKRTGEKVFLECVQDMDHENMFWYRQDPGLGLRLIYFSYDVKMKEKGDIPEGYSVSREKKERFSLILESASTNQTSMYLCASTPGLNTEAFFGQGTRLTVV.

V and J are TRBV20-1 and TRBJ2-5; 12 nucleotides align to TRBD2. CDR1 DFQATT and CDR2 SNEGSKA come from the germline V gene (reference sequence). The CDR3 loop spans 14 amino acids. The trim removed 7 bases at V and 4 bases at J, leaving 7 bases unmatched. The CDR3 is CSVLAGGGGETQYF. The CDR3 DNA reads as TGCAGTGTACTAGCGGGGGGCGGGGGAGAGACCCAGTACTTC.

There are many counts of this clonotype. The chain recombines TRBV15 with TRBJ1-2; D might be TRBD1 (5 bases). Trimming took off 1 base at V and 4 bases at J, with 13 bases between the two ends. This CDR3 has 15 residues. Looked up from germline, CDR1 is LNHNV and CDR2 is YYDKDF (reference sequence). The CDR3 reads CATSRVNRGGYGYTF. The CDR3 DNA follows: TGTGCCACCAGCAGAGTGAATAGGGGAGGCTATGGCTACACCTTC.

CDR3 amino acids: CASSSSTWRVDDTDTQYF. CDR3 DNA sequence: TGTGCCAGCAGCTCCTCGACGTGGAGGGTGGATGACACAGATACGCAGTATTTT. This rearrangement joins TRBV11-1 to TRBJ2-3; the D gene is possibly TRBD2 (6 bases). Germline V gene sequence: CDR1 SGHAT, CDR2 FQDESV (reference sequence). CDR3 length: 18 residues. The V end was cut by 4 bases, the J end by 2 bases, with 22 bases between.

As DNA, the CDR3 is TGCGCCAGCAGCTTCTACCTATCCTACGAGCAGTACTTC. Its protein is CASSFYLSYEQYF. The chain couples TRBV5-1 to TRBJ2-7; D is uncertain. The germline V gene has CDR1 SGHRS and CDR2 YFSETQ. V was cut by 2 bases and J by 1 base, with 7 bases left in between. This CDR3 is built from 13 residues.

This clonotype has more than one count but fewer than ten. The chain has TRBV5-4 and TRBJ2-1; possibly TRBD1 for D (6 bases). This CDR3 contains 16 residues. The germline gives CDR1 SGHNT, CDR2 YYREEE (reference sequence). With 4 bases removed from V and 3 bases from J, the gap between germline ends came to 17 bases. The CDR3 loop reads CASSISGGGVYNEQFF. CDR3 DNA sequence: TGTGCCAGCAGCATTTCAGGTGGGGGCGTCTACAATGAGCAGTTCTTC. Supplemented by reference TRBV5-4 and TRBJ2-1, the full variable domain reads ETGVTQSPTHLIKTRGQQVTLRCSSQSGHNTVSWYQQALGQGPQFIFQYYREEENGRGNFPPRFSGLQFPNYSSELNVNALELDDSALYLCASSISGGGVYNEQFFGPGTRLTVL.

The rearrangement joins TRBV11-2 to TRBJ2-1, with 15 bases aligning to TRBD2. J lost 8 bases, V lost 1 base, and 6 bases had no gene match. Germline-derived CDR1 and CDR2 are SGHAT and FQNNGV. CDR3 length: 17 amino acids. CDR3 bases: TGTGCCAGCAGCTTAGTCTTGGGACTAGCGGGAGGACATGAGCAGTTCTTC. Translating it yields CASSLVLGLAGGHEQFF.

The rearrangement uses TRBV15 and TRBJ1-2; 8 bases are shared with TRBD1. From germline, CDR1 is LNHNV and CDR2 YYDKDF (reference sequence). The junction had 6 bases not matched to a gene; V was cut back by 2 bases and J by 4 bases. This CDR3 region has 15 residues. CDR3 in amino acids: CATSRQGAVPYGYTF. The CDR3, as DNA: TGTGCCACCAGCAGACAGGGGGCAGTCCCCTATGGCTACACCTTC.

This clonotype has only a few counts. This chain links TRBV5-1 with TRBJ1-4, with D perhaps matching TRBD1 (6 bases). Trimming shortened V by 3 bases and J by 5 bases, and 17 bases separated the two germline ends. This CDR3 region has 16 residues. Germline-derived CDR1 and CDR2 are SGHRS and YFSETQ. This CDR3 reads CASSWGPGTPNEKLFF. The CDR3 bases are TGCGCCAGCAGCTGGGGACCCGGGACACCGAATGAAAAACTGTTTTTT.

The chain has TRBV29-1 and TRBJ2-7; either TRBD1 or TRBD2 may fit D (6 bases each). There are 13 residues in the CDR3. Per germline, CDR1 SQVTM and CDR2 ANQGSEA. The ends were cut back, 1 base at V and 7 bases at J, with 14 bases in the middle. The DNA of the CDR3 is TGCAGCGTTGAAGGATTCGGGGGCCTGGAGCAGTACTTC. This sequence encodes CSVEGFGGLEQYF.

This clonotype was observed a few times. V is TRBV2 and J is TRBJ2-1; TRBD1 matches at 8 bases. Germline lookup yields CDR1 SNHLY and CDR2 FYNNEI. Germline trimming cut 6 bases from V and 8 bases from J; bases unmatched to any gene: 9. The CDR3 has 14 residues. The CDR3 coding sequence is TGTGCCAGCAGCGGGACAGGACGGCGGGATGAGCAGTTCTTC. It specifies CASSGTGRRDEQFF.

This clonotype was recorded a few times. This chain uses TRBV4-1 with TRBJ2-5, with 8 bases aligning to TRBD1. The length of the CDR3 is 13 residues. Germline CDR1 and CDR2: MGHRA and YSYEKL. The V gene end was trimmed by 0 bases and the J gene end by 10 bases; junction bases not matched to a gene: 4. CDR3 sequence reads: CASSQDQGAFQYF. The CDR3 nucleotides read TGCGCCAGCAGCCAAGACCAGGGGGCCTTCCAGTACTTC.

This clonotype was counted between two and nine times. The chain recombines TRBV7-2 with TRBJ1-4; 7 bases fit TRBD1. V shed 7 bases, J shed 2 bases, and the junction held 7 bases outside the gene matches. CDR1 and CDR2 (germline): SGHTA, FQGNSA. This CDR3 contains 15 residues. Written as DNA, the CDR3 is TGTGCCAGCAACCCAGGGGGGGGCACTAATGAAAAACTGTTTTTT. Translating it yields CASNPGGGTNEKLFF.

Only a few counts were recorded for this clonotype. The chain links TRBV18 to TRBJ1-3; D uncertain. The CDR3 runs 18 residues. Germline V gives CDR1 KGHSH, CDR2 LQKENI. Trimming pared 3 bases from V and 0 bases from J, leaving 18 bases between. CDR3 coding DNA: TGTGCCAGCTCACCTGCCAACCGGATGGCCAGCTCTGGAAACACCATATATTTT. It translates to CASSPANRMASSGNTIYF.

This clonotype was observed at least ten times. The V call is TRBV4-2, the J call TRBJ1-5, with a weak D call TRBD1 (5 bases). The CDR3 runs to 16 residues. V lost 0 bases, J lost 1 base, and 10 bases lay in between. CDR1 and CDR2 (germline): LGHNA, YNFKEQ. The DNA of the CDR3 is TGTGCCAGCAGCCAAGACTGGGGACCGAGCAATCAGCCCCAGCATTTT. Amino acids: CASSQDWGPSNQPQHF.

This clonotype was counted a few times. Written as DNA, the CDR3 is TGTGCCAGCAGTTTCCACTCCGGGATTGAAGCTTTCTTT. This gives the protein CASSFHSGIEAFF. The chain joins TRBV28 to TRBJ1-1; D is ambiguous. The V end lost 3 bases, the J end lost 7 bases, and 12 bases lay between the germline ends. Germline CDR1 and CDR2: MDHEN and SYDVKM. This CDR3 comprises 13 residues.

The CDR3 loop is CASSLQRTNNEQFF. The DNA for the CDR3 is TGTGCCAGCAGCTTACAGAGAACAAACAATGAGCAGTTCTTC. The chain is built from TRBV5-5 and TRBJ2-1, with no clear D. The CDR3 has 14 residues. CDR1 is SGHKS, CDR2 YYEKEE, per germline (reference sequence). The germline V and J ends were trimmed by 2 bases and 5 bases, with 11 bases remaining between them. Full variable domain (rest looked up from reference TRBV5-5 and TRBJ2-1): DAGVTQSPTHLIKTRGQQVTLRCSPISGHKSVSWYQQVLGQGPQFIFQYYEKEERGRGNFPDRFSARQFPNYSSELNVNALLLGDSALYLCASSLQRTNNEQFFGPGTRLTVL.

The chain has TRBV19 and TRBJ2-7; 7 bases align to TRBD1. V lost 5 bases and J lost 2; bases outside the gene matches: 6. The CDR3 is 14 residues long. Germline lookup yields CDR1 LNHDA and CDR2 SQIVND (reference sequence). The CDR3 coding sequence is TGTGCCAGTAGTCCCGGGACAGCTGCCTACGAGCAGTACTTC. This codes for CASSPGTAAYEQYF.

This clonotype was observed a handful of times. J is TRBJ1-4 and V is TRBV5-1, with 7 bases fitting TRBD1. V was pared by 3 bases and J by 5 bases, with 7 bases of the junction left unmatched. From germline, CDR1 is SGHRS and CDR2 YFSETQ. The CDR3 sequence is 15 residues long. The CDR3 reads CASSSMGQNNEKLFF. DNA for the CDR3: TGCGCCAGCAGCTCGATGGGACAGAACAATGAAAAACTGTTTTTT.

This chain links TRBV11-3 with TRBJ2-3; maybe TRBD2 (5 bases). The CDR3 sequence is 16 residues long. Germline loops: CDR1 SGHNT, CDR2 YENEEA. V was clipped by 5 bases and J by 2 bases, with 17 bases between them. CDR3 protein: CASSMRADGLTDTQYF. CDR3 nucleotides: TGTGCCAGCAGCATGAGGGCGGATGGCCTCACAGATACGCAGTATTTT.

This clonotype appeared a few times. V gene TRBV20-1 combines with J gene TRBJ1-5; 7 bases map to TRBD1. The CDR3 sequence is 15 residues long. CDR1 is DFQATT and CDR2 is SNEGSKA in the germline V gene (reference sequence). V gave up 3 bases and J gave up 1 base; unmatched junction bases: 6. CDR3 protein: CSASAGQVSNQPQHF. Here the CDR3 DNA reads TGCAGTGCTAGTGCCGGACAGGTCAGCAATCAGCCCCAGCATTTT.